What follows is one T cell receptor (beta chain) and its context. Its antigen is still unknown. The data stem from a study of PD-1 blockade in mismatch repair-deficient tumors. For the study at large: Patients had 11 to 13 mismatch repair-deficient cancer types and were previously treated and progressing.

The method was immunoSEQ multiplex PCR; TCRdb's version includes in-frame clones alone and lacks a portion of them. The table has some 19,000 clones, approximately 80% seen once. Study outcomes and limitations: Tumor-resident clones, often absent from pretreatment blood, expanded after pembrolizumab and then contracted.

The CDR3 is 15 residues long. The J segment lost 9 bases and the V segment lost 0 bases, leaving 3 bases of the junction unmatched. Germline loops: CDR1 SGHRS, CDR2 YFSETQ. All patients were mismatch repair deficient, assessed by either PCR or immunohistochemistry. The TCR-sequenced patients were a few responders to pembrolizumab. Specimen: PBMCs, collected 52 weeks after starting pembrolizumab. V gene TRBV5-1 combines with J gene TRBJ2-1; 13 positions match TRBD2. This sequence originates from an adult with mismatch repair-deficient cancer. CDR3 coding DNA: TGCGCCAGCAGCTTGGAGACTAGCGGGAGGACTGAGCAGTTCTTC. This gives the protein CASSLETSGRTEQFF.